The 22 T cell receptor beta chains in this list originate from one sample, sequenced in a study of T-cell memory formation after mild COVID-19. TCRdb ran MiXCR on the 5' RACE reads and lists one entry per CDR3 protein. Counted here are 350,000 to 500,000 distinct CDR3 sequences, about a sixth occurring once; the ten biggest clones make up 20% to 25%. Source material: PBMCs or a T cell subset sorted from them (not recorded which). Receptors were obtained from a man aged 18 to 30 who had mild COVID-19 (a few samples of this study predate the infection). Cell type and time point are not known.

This clonotype was seen ten or more times. The J gene is TRBJ2-3, the V gene TRBV15; possible D gene TRBD2, 6 bases. This CDR3 contains 14 residues. Trimming stripped 5 bases from V and 4 bases from J, with 13 bases between. From germline, CDR1 is LNHNV and CDR2 YYDKDF (reference sequence). This chain's CDR3 is CATSGGTASDTQYF. The CDR3 nucleotides are TGTGCCACCAGCGGCGGGACCGCCTCAGATACGCAGTATTTT.

This clonotype was recorded a few times. V and J are TRBV6-4 and TRBJ2-2; D not resolved. CDR1 is MRHNA and CDR2 is SNTAGT in the germline V gene. The CDR3 runs 14 residues. Trimming stripped 2 bases from V and 6 bases from J, with 10 bases between. The CDR3 reads CASSDRAAAGELFF. Here the CDR3 DNA reads TGTGCCAGCAGTGACAGGGCGGCTGCCGGGGAGCTGTTTTTT.

This rearrangement joins TRBV5-1 to TRBJ2-3; no firm D call. V lost 0 bases and J 3 bases, leaving 8 bases between the germline ends. CDR3 size: 14 residues. Germline values: CDR1 SGHRS, CDR2 YFSETQ. The CDR3 sequence: CASSLVAKTDTQYF. CDR3 DNA: TGCGCCAGCAGCTTGGTGGCTAAAACAGATACGCAGTATTTT.

J is TRBJ2-5 and V is TRBV9; 9 bases fit TRBD2. The CDR3 totals 16 residues. Germline V gene lookup returns CDR1 SGDLS and CDR2 YYNGEE. The V segment lost 2 bases and the J segment 4 bases; nucleotides outside the gene matches: 9. CDR3 nucleotides: TGTGCCAGCAGCGTCCGGCGGGGGGGTCTCGGAGAGACCCAGTACTTC. Translation gives CASSVRRGGLGETQYF.

This clonotype was seen a few times. Germline is not matched at one junction end, which may reflect a read error. V gene TRBV11-3 combines with J gene TRBJ2-7; perhaps D is TRBD1 or TRBD2 (6 bases each). This CDR3 is 11 amino acids long. Germline V CDR1 and CDR2: SGHNT, YENEEA. CDR3 in amino acids: CASSLGGAPDF. For the CDR3, the DNA is TGTGCCAGCAGCTTAGGGGGGGCCCCTGACTTC.

This clonotype turned up a few times. This sequence joins TRBV5-6 and TRBJ1-4; 8 bases align to TRBD1. The CDR3 extends over 13 amino acids. After removal of 4 bases from V and 8 bases from J, the junction contained 4 bases not matched to a gene. CDR1 is SGHDT, CDR2 YYEEEE, per germline. The CDR3 reads CASSRDRLEKLFF. The CDR3 DNA is TGTGCCAGCAGCCGGGACAGGCTCGAAAAACTGTTTTTT.

This clonotype has only a few counts. The rearrangement joins TRBV6-5 to TRBJ2-1, with 7 bases identical to TRBD1. V gave up 0 bases and J gave up 4 bases; unmatched junction bases: 3. This CDR3 has 15 amino acids. Per germline, CDR1 MNHEY and CDR2 SVGAGI. The CDR3: CASSYSNRGYNEQFF. Written as DNA, the CDR3 is TGTGCCAGCAGTTACTCGAACAGGGGTTACAATGAGCAGTTCTTC.

This clonotype was seen a few times. This rearrangement joins TRBV19 to TRBJ2-2; a weak D match, TRBD1 (5 bases). Trimming pared 4 bases from V and 4 bases from J, leaving 7 bases between. The germline CDR1 and CDR2 sequences are LNHDA and SQIVND (reference sequence). The CDR3 has 13 residues. Here the CDR3 DNA reads TGTGCCAGTAGTAACCAGGGCACCGGGGAGCTGTTTTTT. It translates to CASSNQGTGELFF.

This clonotype has at least ten counts. V gene TRBV6-5 combines with J gene TRBJ2-2; D possibly matches TRBD1 or TRBD2 (5 bases each). The germline V gene encodes CDR1 MNHEY and CDR2 SVGAGI. Trimming cost V 6 bases and J 3 bases, with 17 bases left between them. There are 16 residues in the CDR3. CDR3 sequence reads: CASRPVGGRYTGELFF. CDR3 DNA: TGTGCCAGCAGGCCCGTTGGGGGACGGTACACCGGGGAGCTGTTTTTT.

This chain links TRBV10-3 with TRBJ1-6, with D perhaps TRBD1 (5 bases). V was trimmed by 0 bases and J by 3 bases, leaving 15 bases between them. Germline lookup yields CDR1 ENHRY and CDR2 SYGVKD. The CDR3 extends over 18 amino acids. The CDR3 nucleotides read TGTGCCATCAGTGAGTCGGGGCAGCTAAGCTACTATAATTCACCCCTCCACTTT. Translation gives CAISESGQLSYYNSPLHF.

This clonotype occurred a few times. The chain joins TRBV6-2 or TRBV6-3 to TRBJ2-7; D is undetermined. The V and J ends lost 6 bases and 4 bases respectively, with 10 bases between them. Germline V lookup: CDR1 MNHEY, CDR2 SVGEGT. The CDR3 runs 12 residues. As DNA, the CDR3 is TGTGCCAGCAGCAGGCGGTTATACGAGCAGTACGTC. The encoded protein is CASSRRLYEQYV.

This clonotype was seen at least ten times. The V call is TRBV11-2, the J call TRBJ1-6, with a weak D call TRBD1 (5 bases). The germline V gene encodes CDR1 SGHAT and CDR2 FQNNGV. Trimming left V 5 bases short and J 10 bases short, with 21 bases between. This CDR3 spans 16 amino acids. The CDR3 nucleotides read TGTGCCAGCAGCCCTTTGGGGAGGGGAGAGTCGTCACCCCTCCACTTT. Its protein product is CASSPLGRGESSPLHF.

The chain is built from TRBV15 and TRBJ2-3; no definite D call. Trimming removed 1 base from V and 4 bases from J, with 9 bases in between. Germline V gene data show CDR1 as LNHNV and CDR2 as YYDKDF (reference sequence). CDR3 length: 14 residues. The CDR3 is CATSRGGFSDTQYF. The CDR3 DNA sequence: TGTGCCACCAGCAGAGGAGGTTTCTCAGATACGCAGTATTTT.

The rearrangement joins TRBV7-2 to TRBJ2-3; a weak D match, TRBD2 (6 bases). Germline values: CDR1 SGHTA, CDR2 FQGNSA. With 8 bases removed from V and 0 bases from J, the gap between germline ends came to 15 bases. The CDR3 is 15 amino acids. The CDR3 sequence is CASQPVRGSTDTQYF. CDR3 in DNA: TGTGCCAGCCAGCCGGTCCGGGGGAGCACAGATACGCAGTATTTT.

This clonotype came up many times. V and J are TRBV24-1 and TRBJ2-5, with 11 nucleotides matching TRBD1. V trimming: 7 bases; J trimming: 4 bases; junction bases outside the gene matches: 1. Germline V gene lookup returns CDR1 KGHDR and CDR2 SFDVKD. This CDR3 has 13 residues. This chain's CDR3 is CATSGTGGETQYF. As DNA, the CDR3 is TGTGCCACCAGCGGGACAGGGGGAGAGACCCAGTACTTC.

This clonotype was seen a handful of times. This chain connects TRBV14 to TRBJ1-6, with D perhaps TRBD1 (5 bases). CDR1 and CDR2 from the germline V gene are SGHDN and FVKESK. The CDR3 has 15 amino acids. With 1 base removed from V and 8 bases from J, the gap between germline ends came to 12 bases. The CDR3 is CASSQAPGSHSPLHF. In DNA, the CDR3 is TGTGCCAGCAGCCAAGCCCCAGGGAGCCATTCACCCCTCCACTTT. Based on the CDR3 plus reference TRBV14 and TRBJ1-6, the full variable domain is EAGVTQFPSHSVIEKGQTVTLRCDPISGHDNLYWYRRVMGKEIKFLLHFVKESKQDESGMPNNRFLAERTGGTYSTLKVQPAELEDSGVYFCASSQAPGSHSPLHFGNGTRLTVT.

This clonotype has ten or more counts. The chain recombines TRBV15 with TRBJ2-1; 8 bases match TRBD2. V was clipped by 3 bases and J by 5 bases; unmatched bases: 3. The CDR3 consists of 14 residues. Germline V gene sequence: CDR1 LNHNV, CDR2 YYDKDF (reference sequence). CDR3 in amino acids: CATSRRGANNEQFF. Written as DNA, the CDR3 is TGTGCCACCAGCAGGCGGGGGGCTAACAATGAGCAGTTCTTC.

This clonotype was seen more than once but under ten times. The J gene is TRBJ1-1, the V gene TRBV20-1, with a weak D call TRBD1 (6 bases). CDR1 and CDR2 (germline): DFQATT, SNEGSKA (reference sequence). The length of the CDR3 is 13 residues. The V end lost 3 bases, the J end lost 7 bases, and 15 bases lay between the germline ends. The DNA for the CDR3 is TGCAGTGCTAGGGCCAGGGGAGGCCGTGAAGCTTTCTTT. Translated, it gives CSARARGGREAFF.

This clonotype appeared many times. The rearrangement links TRBV12-3 or TRBV12-4 to TRBJ2-5; 8 positions agree with TRBD2. J gave up 4 bases and V 8 bases, and 12 bases lay outside the gene matches. This CDR3 is built from 15 residues. The CDR3 loop is CASSGAGGRIETQYF. In DNA, the CDR3 is TGTGCCAGCTCCGGGGCGGGGGGCCGAATAGAGACCCAGTACTTC.

The genes are TRBV7-8 and TRBJ2-3, with D maybe TRBD2 (5 bases). The germline gives CDR1 SGHVS, CDR2 FQNEAQ. The CDR3 contains 15 residues. V was cut by 5 bases and J by 3 bases, with 15 bases left in between. The CDR3 reads CASSPRRRVTDTQYF. The CDR3 bases are TGTGCCAGCAGCCCCCGGCGGCGGGTGACAGATACGCAGTATTTT.

The sample holds many counts of this clonotype. Written as DNA, the CDR3 is TGCAGTGCTATCAACATCGGACCTGGGGCCAACGTCCTGACTTTC. The encoded protein is CSAINIGPGANVLTF. This chain uses TRBV20-1 with TRBJ2-6; the D is unclear. The CDR3 has 15 amino acids. Germline CDR1 DFQATT, CDR2 SNEGSKA (reference sequence). V was pared by 4 bases and J by 2 bases, with 12 bases between.

In its sample, this clonotype was seen a few times. The CDR3 region is CASSGWTGENTEAFF. CDR3 bases: TGCGCCAGCAGCGGATGGACAGGAGAGAACACTGAAGCTTTCTTT. The V and J genes are TRBV5-1 and TRBJ1-1, with TRBD1 matching over 7 bases. V was clipped by 4 bases and J by 1 base; unmatched bases: 7. Germline CDR1 and CDR2: SGHRS and YFSETQ. The CDR3 is 15 residues long.